This T cell receptor (beta chain) originates from a study of CD8 T cells in Susac syndrome. The CDR3 length is 14 residues. J lost 5 bases, V lost 1 base, and 6 bases had no gene match. CDR1 is SQVTM, CDR2 ANQGSEA, per germline. Negative isolation was used for CD8+ and CD4+ T cells, and FACS enrichment was applied to TEMRA cells. RNA amounts of roughly 0.5 to 1 ug underwent reverse transcription with random hexamers. TCRdb re-analysed the immunoSEQ multiplex PCR reads in MiXCR, keeping a single row per CDR3 protein. The repertoire holds approximately 46,000 distinct CDR3 sequences, with more than 85% as singletons.

The TCR comes from a human donor in good health. Sequencing was carried out using CD8+ T cells from PBMCs. The chain has TRBV29-1 and TRBJ2-5, with 8 bases aligning to TRBD1. The CDR3 sequence: CSVEGRTGRETQYF. The CDR3 DNA sequence: TGCAGCGTTGAAGGTCGGACAGGGCGGGAGACCCAGTACTTC.